In this sample, the clone carrying this T cell receptor beta chain turned up many times. Its antigen is unidentified. These data are taken from a study of T-cell reconstitution after alpha-beta-depleted transplantation in children. Study conclusions and caveats: Diversity of TCRbeta at day 60 was high in some patients, arising from surviving recipient T cells and thymic progenitors. The study reportedly traced alpha-beta T cells about two months after transplant to several hundred expanded graft clones.

The library targeted TCRbeta and was prepared with unique molecular identifiers. TCRdb called the PCR reads again in MiXCR, with one record for every CDR3 protein. The table shows hundreds of thousands of distinct CDR3 sequences, with approximately 22% occurring only once. This CDR3 contains 15 residues. Trimming took 3 bases from V and 5 from J; bases not matched to a gene: 9. Germline CDR1 reads SGHDT; CDR2 reads YYEEEE. The sequencing used PBMCs, mostly from graft donor cells, collected 360 days after TCRalphabeta/CD19-depleted stem cell transplant. This receptor was obtained from a boy in the first two years of life who had a stem cell transplant for acute myeloid leukemia, so the T cells may come from the graft donor. The chain employs TRBV5-6 and TRBJ2-5, with 8 bases that match TRBD1. Written as DNA, the CDR3 is TGTGCCAGCAGCTCCCCTTCAGGGGGCGGGGAGACCCAGTACTTC. This gives the protein CASSSPSGGGETQYF.